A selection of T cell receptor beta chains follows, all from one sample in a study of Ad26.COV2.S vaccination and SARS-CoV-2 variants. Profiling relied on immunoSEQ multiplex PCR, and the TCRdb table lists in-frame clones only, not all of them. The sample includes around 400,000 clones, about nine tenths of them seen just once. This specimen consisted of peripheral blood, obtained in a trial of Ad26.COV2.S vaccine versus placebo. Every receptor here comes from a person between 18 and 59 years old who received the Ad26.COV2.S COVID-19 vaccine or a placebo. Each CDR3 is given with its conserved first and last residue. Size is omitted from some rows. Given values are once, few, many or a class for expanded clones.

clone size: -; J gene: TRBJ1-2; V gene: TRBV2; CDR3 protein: CASSLRDRGIGYTF
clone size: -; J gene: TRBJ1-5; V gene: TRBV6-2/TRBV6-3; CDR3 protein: CASSRRTGNNQPQHF
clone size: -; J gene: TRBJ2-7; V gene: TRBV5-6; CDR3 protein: CASSLSGLAGARDF
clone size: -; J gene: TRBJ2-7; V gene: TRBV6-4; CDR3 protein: CASSEAAFSYEQYF
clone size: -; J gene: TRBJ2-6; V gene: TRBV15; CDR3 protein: CATSRVSSGANVLTF
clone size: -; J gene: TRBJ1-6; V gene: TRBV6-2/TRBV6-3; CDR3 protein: CASSYSRGQNNSPLHF
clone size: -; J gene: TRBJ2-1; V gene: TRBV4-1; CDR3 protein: CASSQDRGGLAGTKRDEQFF
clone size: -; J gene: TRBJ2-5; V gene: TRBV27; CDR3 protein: CASASQTETQYF
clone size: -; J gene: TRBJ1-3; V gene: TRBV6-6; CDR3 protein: CASSNSLSGNTIYF
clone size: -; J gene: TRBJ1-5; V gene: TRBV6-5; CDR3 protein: CASSYGDNQPQHF
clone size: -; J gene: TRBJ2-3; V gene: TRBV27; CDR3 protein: CASKIGHGRDTQYF
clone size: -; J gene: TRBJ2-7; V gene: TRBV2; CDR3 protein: CASSEAYPKNEQYF
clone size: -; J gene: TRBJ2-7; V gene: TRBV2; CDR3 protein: CASTQASWDEQYF
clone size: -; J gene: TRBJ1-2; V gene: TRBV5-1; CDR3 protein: CASSFDLGPPRGGYTF
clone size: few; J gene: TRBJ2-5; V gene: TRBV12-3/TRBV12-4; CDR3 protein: CASGGAVGTQYF
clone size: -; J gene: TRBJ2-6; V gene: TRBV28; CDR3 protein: CAERSGSSGANVLTF
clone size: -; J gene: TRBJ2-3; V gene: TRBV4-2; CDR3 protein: CASSPRAGSTDTQYF
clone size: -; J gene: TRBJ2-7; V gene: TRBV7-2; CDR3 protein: CASSLRAGQAYEQYF
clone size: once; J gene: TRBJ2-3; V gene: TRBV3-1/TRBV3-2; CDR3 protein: CASSPARDTQYF
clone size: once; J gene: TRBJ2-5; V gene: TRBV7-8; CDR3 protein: CASSSRGEQETQYF
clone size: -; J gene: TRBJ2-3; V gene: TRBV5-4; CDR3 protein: CASSLVGTSITPTQYF
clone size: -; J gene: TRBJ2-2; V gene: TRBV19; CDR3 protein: CASSIIGELFF
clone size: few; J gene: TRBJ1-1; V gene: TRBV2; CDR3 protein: CASSPGGTEAFF
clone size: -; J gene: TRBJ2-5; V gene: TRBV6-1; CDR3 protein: CASSGPGEREGRETQYF
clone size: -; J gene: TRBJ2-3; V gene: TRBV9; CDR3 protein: CASSVLGASTDTQYF
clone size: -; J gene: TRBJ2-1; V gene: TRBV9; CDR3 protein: CASSVLDTSFYNEQFF
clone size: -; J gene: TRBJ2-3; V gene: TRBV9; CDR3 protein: CASSALGDHLTDTQYF
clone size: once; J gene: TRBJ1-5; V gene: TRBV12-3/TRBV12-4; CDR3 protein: CASSLTSGSPQHF
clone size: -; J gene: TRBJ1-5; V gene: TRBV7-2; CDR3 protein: CASSLDGNQPQHF
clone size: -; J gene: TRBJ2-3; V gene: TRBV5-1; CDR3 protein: CASSLEGSRTDTQYF
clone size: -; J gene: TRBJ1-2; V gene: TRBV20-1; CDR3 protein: CSASGFGYTF